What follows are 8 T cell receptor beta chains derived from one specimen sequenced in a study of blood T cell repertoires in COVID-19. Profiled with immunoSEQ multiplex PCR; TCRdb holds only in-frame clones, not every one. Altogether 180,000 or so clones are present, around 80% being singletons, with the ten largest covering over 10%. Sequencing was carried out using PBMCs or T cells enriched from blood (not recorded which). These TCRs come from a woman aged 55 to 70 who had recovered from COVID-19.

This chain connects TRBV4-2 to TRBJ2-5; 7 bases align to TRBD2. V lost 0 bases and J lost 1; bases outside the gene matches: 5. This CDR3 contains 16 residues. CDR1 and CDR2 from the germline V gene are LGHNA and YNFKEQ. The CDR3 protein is CASSQESSGLQETQYF. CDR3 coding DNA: TGTGCCAGCAGCCAAGAATCTAGCGGACTCCAAGAGACCCAGTACTTC.

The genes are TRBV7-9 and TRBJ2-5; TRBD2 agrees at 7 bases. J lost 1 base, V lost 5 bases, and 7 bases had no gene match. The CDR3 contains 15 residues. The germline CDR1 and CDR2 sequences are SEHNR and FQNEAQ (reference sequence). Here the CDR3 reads CASSLLLAGQETQYF. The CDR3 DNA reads TGTGCCAGCAGCCTTCTCTTAGCGGGCCAAGAGACCCAGTACTTC. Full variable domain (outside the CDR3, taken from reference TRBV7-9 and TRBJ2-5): DTGVSQNPRHKITKRGQNVTFRCDPISEHNRLYWYRQTLGQGPEFLTYFQNEAQLEKSRLLSDRFSAERPKGSFSTLEIQRTEQGDSAMYLCASSLLLAGQETQYFGPGTRLLVL.

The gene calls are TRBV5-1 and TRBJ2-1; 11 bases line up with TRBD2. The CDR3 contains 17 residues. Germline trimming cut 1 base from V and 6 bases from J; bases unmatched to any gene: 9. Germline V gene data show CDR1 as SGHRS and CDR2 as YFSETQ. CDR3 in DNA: TGCGCCAGCAGCTTGACTAGCGGGGGACGCGGGACCAATGAGCAGTTCTTC. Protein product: CASSLTSGGRGTNEQFF.

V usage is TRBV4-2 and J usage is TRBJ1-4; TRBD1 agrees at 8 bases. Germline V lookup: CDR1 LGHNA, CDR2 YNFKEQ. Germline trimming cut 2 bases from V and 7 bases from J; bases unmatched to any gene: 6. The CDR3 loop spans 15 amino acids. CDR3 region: CASSQKQGAVEKLFF. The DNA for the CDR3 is TGTGCCAGCAGCCAAAAGCAGGGGGCTGTTGAAAAACTGTTTTTT.

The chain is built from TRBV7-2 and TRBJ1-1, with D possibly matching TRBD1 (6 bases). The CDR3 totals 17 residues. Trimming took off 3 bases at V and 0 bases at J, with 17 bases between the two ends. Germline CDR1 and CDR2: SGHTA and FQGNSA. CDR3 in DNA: TGTGCCAGCAGCTTTGCCAGGGGCAGTGGATTGAACACTGAAGCTTTCTTT. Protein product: CASSFARGSGLNTEAFF.

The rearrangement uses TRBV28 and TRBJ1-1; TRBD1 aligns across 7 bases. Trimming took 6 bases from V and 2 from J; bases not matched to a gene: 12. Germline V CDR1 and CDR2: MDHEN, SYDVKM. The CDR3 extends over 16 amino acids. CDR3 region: CASRNGGTGVNTEAFF. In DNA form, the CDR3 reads TGTGCCAGCAGGAACGGTGGCACAGGGGTAAACACTGAAGCTTTCTTT.

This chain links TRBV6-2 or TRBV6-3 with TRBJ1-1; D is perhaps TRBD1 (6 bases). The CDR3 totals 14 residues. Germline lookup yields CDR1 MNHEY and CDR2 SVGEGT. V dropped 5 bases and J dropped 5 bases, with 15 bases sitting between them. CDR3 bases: TGTGCCAGCAGTGTCAGGGGCTCGTGGACTGAAGCTTTCTTT. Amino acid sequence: CASSVRGSWTEAFF.

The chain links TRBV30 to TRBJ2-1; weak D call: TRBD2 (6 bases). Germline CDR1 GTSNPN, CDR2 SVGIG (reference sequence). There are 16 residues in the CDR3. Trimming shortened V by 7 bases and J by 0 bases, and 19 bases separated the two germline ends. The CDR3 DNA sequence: TGTGCCTTGACCGTGTGGAGGGAGACCTCCTACAATGAGCAGTTCTTC. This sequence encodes CALTVWRETSYNEQFF.